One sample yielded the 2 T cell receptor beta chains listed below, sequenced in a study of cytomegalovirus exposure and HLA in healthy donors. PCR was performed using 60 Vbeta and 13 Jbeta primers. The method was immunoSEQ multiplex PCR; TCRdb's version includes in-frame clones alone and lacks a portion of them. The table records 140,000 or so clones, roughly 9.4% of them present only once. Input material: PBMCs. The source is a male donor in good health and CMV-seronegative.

CDR3 sequence (DNA): TGTGCCAGCAGCTTAGTGGAGGTCACCGGGGAGCTGTTTTTT. Its translation: CASSLVEVTGELFF. J is TRBJ2-2 and V is TRBV7-9; maybe TRBD2 (5 bases). Germline CDR1 is SEHNR and CDR2 is FQNEAQ (reference sequence). CDR3 length: 14 residues. V was trimmed by 1 base and J by 4 bases, leaving 7 bases between them. Combining the CDR3 with reference TRBV7-9 and TRBJ2-2 gives the whole variable domain DTGVSQNPRHKITKRGQNVTFRCDPISEHNRLYWYRQTLGQGPEFLTYFQNEAQLEKSRLLSDRFSAERPKGSFSTLEIQRTEQGDSAMYLCASSLVEVTGELFFGEGSRLTVL.

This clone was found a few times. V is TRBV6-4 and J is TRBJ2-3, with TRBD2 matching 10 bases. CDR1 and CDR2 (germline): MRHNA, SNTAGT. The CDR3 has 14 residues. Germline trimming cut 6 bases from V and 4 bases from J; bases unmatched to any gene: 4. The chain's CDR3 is CASSGAGGADTQYF. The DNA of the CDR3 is TGTGCCAGCAGCGGAGCGGGGGGGGCAGATACGCAGTATTTT.